One and the same sample provided the 25 T cell receptor beta chains below, sequenced in a study of beta chain features in type 1 diabetes. Study-level findings and limits: Moderately but significantly shorter TCRB CDR3s were found in Type 1 diabetes patients in all four CD4+ subsets.

Since all of the isolated RNA was reverse transcribed, expressed TCRB transcripts were what got sequenced. TCRdb keeps only in-frame clones here, not all; method: immunoSEQ multiplex PCR. Here the sample spans fewer than 450,000 clones, about 14% being singletons. These TCRs' antigens remain unknown. Sequencing input: naive CD4+ T cells from blood. These receptors came from a woman in her late teens or twenties with type 1 diabetes.

This clone was seen a few times. V and J are TRBV6-5 and TRBJ1-1, with no clear D. This CDR3 has 13 residues. Trimming shortened V by 6 bases and J by 0 bases, and 8 bases separated the two germline ends. Germline V gene data show CDR1 as MNHEY and CDR2 as SVGAGI. This CDR3 reads CASSRNLNTEAFF. In DNA, the CDR3 is TGTGCCAGCAGCCGTAATCTGAACACTGAAGCTTTCTTT.

The rearrangement joins TRBV18 to TRBJ2-1, with D perhaps TRBD2 (5 bases). In germline, CDR1 is KGHSH, CDR2 LQKENI. V lost 10 bases and J 1 base, leaving 17 bases between the germline ends. CDR3 size: 15 residues. The CDR3 region has the DNA TGTGCCACCCCCCGCCGGGAAAGATCCTACAATGAGCAGTTCTTC. It yields the protein CATPRRERSYNEQFF.

V gene TRBV9 combines with J gene TRBJ2-2; no definite D call. The CDR3 is 15 residues long. Trimming left V 2 bases short and J 2 bases short, with 10 bases between. CDR1 is SGDLS and CDR2 is YYNGEE in the germline V gene. This chain's CDR3 is CASSVGHLNTGELFF. The CDR3, as DNA: TGTGCCAGCAGCGTGGGCCACCTAAACACCGGGGAGCTGTTTTTT.

V gene TRBV29-1 combines with J gene TRBJ1-1; D is ambiguous. The V gene's germline CDR1 is SQVTM and CDR2 ANQGSEA. This CDR3 is built from 13 residues. The V end was cut by 5 bases, the J end by 10 bases, with 20 bases between. The CDR3 region has the DNA TGCAGCGTTACGAGCGGTCGGACCGAATCAGCTTTCTTT. It codes for CSVTSGRTESAFF.

To note about this clone: The junction departs from the called germline gene at one end, perhaps through a read error. This chain connects TRBV6-5 to TRBJ2-3; 7 nucleotides align to TRBD1. CDR1 is MNHEY, CDR2 SVGAGI, per germline. The CDR3 spans 14 residues. The CDR3 here is CASSSGTAGLQPDF. CDR3 DNA: TGTGCCAGCAGTTCCGGGACAGCTGGGCTTCAGCCGGATTTT.

This clone occurred a few times. The rearrangement links TRBV11-2 to TRBJ1-2; D gene ambiguous. Germline V lookup: CDR1 SGHAT, CDR2 FQNNGV. V lost 5 bases and J 7 bases, leaving 14 bases between the germline ends. This CDR3 region has 13 residues. The CDR3 reads CASSPTDSVGYTF. The CDR3 nucleotides are TGTGCCAGCAGCCCAACGGACTCAGTTGGCTACACCTTC.

V and J are TRBV18 and TRBJ1-1; D unresolved. CDR1 and CDR2 (germline): KGHSH, LQKENI. V was shortened by 6 bases and J by 4 bases, with 12 bases between the two germline ends. This CDR3 spans 13 amino acids. CDR3 sequence reads: CASSRDGVTEAFF. CDR3 sequence (DNA): TGTGCCAGCTCGAGGGATGGAGTCACTGAAGCTTTCTTT.

The chain has TRBV5-1 and TRBJ2-2; 9 bases fit TRBD1. Trimming removed 4 bases from V and 4 bases from J; junction bases left unmatched: 8. The CDR3 is 16 amino acids. CDR1 and CDR2 from the germline V gene are SGHRS and YFSETQ. CDR3 DNA: TGCGCCAGCAGCCGAGAAAGGACAGGGGTCACCGGGGAGCTGTTTTTT. As protein: CASSRERTGVTGELFF. Combining the CDR3 with reference TRBV5-1 and TRBJ2-2 gives the whole variable domain KAGVTQTPRYLIKTRGQQVTLSCSPISGHRSVSWYQQTPGQGLQFLFEYFSETQRNKGNFPGRFSGRQFSNSRSEMNVSTLELGDSALYLCASSRERTGVTGELFFGEGSRLTVL.

The chain combines TRBV29-1 with TRBJ2-5, with D unresolved. The tail of the sequence fits TRBJ2-7 better, so the J call may be wrong. This CDR3 has 13 residues. Germline V gene lookup returns CDR1 SQVTM and CDR2 ANQGSEA. CDR3 sequence reads: CSVEGGSFSEQYF. The CDR3 DNA is TGCAGCGTTGAAGGTGGTTCTTTCTCCGAGCAGTACTTC.

The CDR3 sequence: CASSPRAGGETRTEAFF. DNA for the CDR3: TGTGCCAGCAGCCCGAGAGCGGGGGGCGAAACAAGGACTGAAGCTTTCTTT. This chain links TRBV11-2 with TRBJ1-1, with a weak D call TRBD1 (6 bases). Trimming removed 5 bases from V and 5 bases from J, with 24 bases in between. The CDR3 is 17 residues long. Looked up from germline, CDR1 is SGHAT and CDR2 is FQNNGV.

This clone was seen more than once but under ten times. The chain couples TRBV2 to TRBJ2-7; a weak D match, TRBD1 (5 bases). V was trimmed by 6 bases and J by 0 bases, leaving 6 bases between them. This CDR3 is built from 12 residues. Germline values: CDR1 SNHLY, CDR2 FYNNEI. DNA of the CDR3: TGTGCCAGCAGAGGGGTCTCCTACGAGCAGTACTTC. This sequence encodes CASRGVSYEQYF.

In its sample, this clone was seen a few times. This chain links TRBV5-1 with TRBJ2-7; D is uncertain. The V and J ends lost 4 bases and 6 bases respectively, with 17 bases between them. Germline values: CDR1 SGHRS, CDR2 YFSETQ. The CDR3 totals 14 residues. This chain's CDR3 is CASSLGSPTSEQYV. Written as DNA, the CDR3 is TGCGCCAGCAGCCTCGGCTCCCCCACCAGCGAGCAGTACGTC.

This clone was observed a few times. The gene calls are TRBV28 and TRBJ1-4; the match to TRBD1 covers 11 bases. CDR1 is MDHEN and CDR2 is SYDVKM in the germline V gene. J gave up 3 bases and V 5 bases, and 5 bases lay outside the gene matches. There are 16 residues in the CDR3. The CDR3 coding sequence is TGTGCCAGCAGTCTAGGACAGGGGGCATCTAATGAAAAACTGTTTTTT. Protein: CASSLGQGASNEKLFF. Full variable domain (missing parts from reference TRBV28 and TRBJ1-4): DVKVTQSSRYLVKRTGEKVFLECVQDMDHENMFWYRQDPGLGLRLIYFSYDVKMKEKGDIPEGYSVSREKKERFSLILESASTNQTSMYLCASSLGQGASNEKLFFGSGTQLSVL.

This chain uses TRBV19 with TRBJ1-1; 9 positions agree with TRBD1. V shed 4 bases and J 7 bases; nucleotides not matched to a gene: 7. Germline CDR1 reads LNHDA; CDR2 reads SQIVND (reference sequence). The CDR3 has 14 amino acids. The DNA of the CDR3 is TGTGCCAGTAGTACCCCCCAGGACAGGGGTGAAGCTTTCTTT. This encodes CASSTPQDRGEAFF.

The rearrangement links TRBV5-8 to TRBJ2-5, with TRBD1 matching 9 bases. The V and J ends lost 5 bases and 5 bases, in that order; junction bases with no gene match: 4. The CDR3 is 13 amino acids. CDR1 SGHTS and CDR2 YDEGEE come from the germline V gene. CDR3 sequence (DNA): TGTGCCAGCAGTCGAGACAGGGGGGAGACCCAGTACTTC. Translation gives CASSRDRGETQYF.

This clone was counted between two and nine times. The genes are TRBV25-1 and TRBJ2-5; possible D gene TRBD1, 5 bases. The CDR3 is 15 amino acids. Germline CDR1 is MGHDK and CDR2 is SYGVNS. V was clipped by 0 bases and J by 0 bases, with 8 bases between them. The chain's CDR3 is CASSEYGAYQETQYF. CDR3 nucleotide sequence: TGTGCCAGCAGTGAATATGGGGCGTACCAAGAGACCCAGTACTTC. Together with reference TRBV25-1 and TRBJ2-5, the CDR3 gives the full variable domain: EADIYQTPRYLVIGTGKKITLECSQTMGHDKMYWYQQDPGMELHLIHYSYGVNSTEKGDLSSESTVSRIRTEHFPLTLESARPSHTSQYLCASSEYGAYQETQYFGPGTRLLVL.

This clone came up a few times. V and J are TRBV7-2 and TRBJ1-5, with a tentative D call TRBD1 (6 bases). CDR1 is SGHTA, CDR2 FQGNSA, per germline. V was clipped by 1 base and J by 4 bases, with 11 bases between them. The CDR3 runs to 15 residues. The CDR3 reads CASSLVTGKNQPQHF. The DNA of the CDR3 is TGTGCCAGCAGCTTAGTAACAGGGAAGAATCAGCCCCAGCATTTT.

This sequence joins TRBV30 and TRBJ1-5; D remains unclear. Germline CDR1 is GTSNPN and CDR2 is SVGIG (reference sequence). V was trimmed by 3 bases and J by 2 bases, leaving 14 bases between them. CDR3 length: 15 residues. The DNA for the CDR3 is TGTGCCTGGAGCCCCAGGACGGGAGGCAATCAGCCCCAGCATTTT. Translation: CAWSPRTGGNQPQHF.

V and J are TRBV4-2 and TRBJ2-3; 7 positions agree with TRBD2. The germline gives CDR1 LGHNA, CDR2 YNFKEQ. J lost 2 bases, V lost 4 bases, and 9 bases had no gene match. CDR3 size: 16 residues. CDR3 region: CASSRSGTKLTDTQYF. The CDR3 DNA sequence: TGTGCCAGCAGCCGATCCGGGACTAAACTCACAGATACGCAGTATTTT.

In this sample, this clone turned up a few times. The chain recombines TRBV4-2 with TRBJ2-7; the D gene is possibly TRBD2 (5 bases). V was cut by 0 bases and J by 4 bases, with 10 bases left in between. The V gene's germline CDR1 is LGHNA and CDR2 YNFKEQ. This CDR3 has 14 amino acids. The CDR3 spells CASSQDRRSYEQYF. CDR3 sequence (DNA): TGTGCCAGCAGCCAAGATAGGAGGAGTTACGAGCAGTACTTC.

V and J are TRBV7-9 and TRBJ2-6; no reliable D call. The germline CDR1 and CDR2 sequences are SEHNR and FQNEAQ (reference sequence). Trimming pared 5 bases from V and 4 bases from J, leaving 12 bases between. The CDR3 extends over 15 amino acids. The CDR3: CASSNAAGGANVLTF. CDR3 sequence (DNA): TGTGCCAGCAGCAACGCTGCCGGGGGGGCCAACGTCCTGACTTTC.

This clone was observed a handful of times. The chain recombines TRBV7-9 with TRBJ2-1; TRBD2 matches at 7 bases. The junction had 6 bases not matched to a gene; V was cut back by 2 bases and J by 5 bases. Germline CDR1 SEHNR, CDR2 FQNEAQ (reference sequence). The CDR3 runs to 15 residues. This CDR3 is CASSLFGGSNNEQFF. DNA for the CDR3: TGTGCCAGCAGCTTATTCGGCGGGAGCAACAATGAGCAGTTCTTC.

This sequence joins TRBV5-4 and TRBJ2-1; 7 positions match TRBD2. Per germline, CDR1 SGHNT and CDR2 YYREEE (reference sequence). The V gene end was trimmed by 6 bases and the J gene end by 5 bases; junction bases not matched to a gene: 14. CDR3 length: 16 residues. CDR3 protein: CASTKGGLAANNEQFF. The CDR3 nucleotides are TGTGCCAGCACCAAGGGAGGGCTAGCGGCAAACAATGAGCAGTTCTTC.

This clone was found a few times. The J gene is TRBJ1-1, the V gene TRBV20-1; no reliable D call. Germline CDR1 and CDR2: DFQATT and SNEGSKA (reference sequence). V lost 6 bases to trimming and J lost 7 bases, with 12 bases between them. The CDR3 runs to 11 residues. The CDR3 sequence: CSAEVGSEAFF. CDR3 coding DNA: TGCAGTGCCGAGGTTGGCAGTGAAGCTTTCTTT.

Here the CDR3 DNA reads TGTGCCAGCAGTTACGGCAGGGGCCGCGATACGCAGTATTTT. Translating it yields CASSYGRGRDTQYF. The chain uses TRBV6-5 and TRBJ2-3; D may be TRBD1 (6 bases). Trimming left V 2 bases short and J 6 bases short, with 12 bases between. This CDR3 spans 14 amino acids. The germline V gene encodes CDR1 MNHEY and CDR2 SVGAGI.